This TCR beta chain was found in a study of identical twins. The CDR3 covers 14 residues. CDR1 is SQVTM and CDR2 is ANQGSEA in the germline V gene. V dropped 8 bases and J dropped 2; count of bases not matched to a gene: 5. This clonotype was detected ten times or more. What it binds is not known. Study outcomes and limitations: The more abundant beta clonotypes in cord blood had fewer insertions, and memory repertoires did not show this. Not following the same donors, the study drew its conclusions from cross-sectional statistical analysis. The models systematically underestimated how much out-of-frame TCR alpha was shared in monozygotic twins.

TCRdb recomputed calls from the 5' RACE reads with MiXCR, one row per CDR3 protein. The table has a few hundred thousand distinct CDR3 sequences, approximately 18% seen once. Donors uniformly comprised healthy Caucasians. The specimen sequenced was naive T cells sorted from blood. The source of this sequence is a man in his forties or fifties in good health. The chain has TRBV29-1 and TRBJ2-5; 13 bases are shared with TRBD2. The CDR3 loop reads CSTRTSGGQETQYF. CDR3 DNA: TGCAGCACGAGGACTAGCGGGGGTCAAGAGACCCAGTACTTC.